This T cell receptor (beta chain) was obtained from a study of cytomegalovirus exposure and HLA in healthy donors. The study, taken as a whole, reports: Prior analysis indicated that the majority of TCR beta V segments exhibited productivity approximately 87% or approximately 30% of the time. In a later analysis, parvovirus B19, influenza, CMV and Epstein-Barr virus appeared linked to several top co-occurrence clusters. In a later analysis, approximately 18,000 TCR beta sequences were associated with HLA alleles at 0.05 false discovery rate.

Healthy donors of bone marrow made up the group. For this clone: Antigen: not known.

60 Vbeta and 13 Jbeta primers were used in PCR. Libraries were prepared by immunoSEQ multiplex PCR; TCRdb keeps only in-frame clonotypes and omits some of them. The table includes more than 140,000 clones, roughly four fifths detected once. Germline CDR1 and CDR2: LGHNA and YSLEER. Between the trimmed V and J ends, which lost 1 base and 4 bases, there was a span of 8 bases. This CDR3 has 13 residues. The material sequenced was PBMCs. The genes are TRBV4-3 and TRBJ2-7; D is ambiguous. The sequence was collected from a man aged 25 to 45 in good health and CMV-seropositive. This chain's CDR3 is CASSQVASYEQYF. DNA of the CDR3: TGCGCCAGCAGCCAAGTAGCCTCTTACGAGCAGTACTTC.